This T cell receptor (beta chain) was found in a study of blood T cell repertoires in COVID-19. The protocol was immunoSEQ multiplex PCR, while the TCRdb copy is restricted to in-frame clones and leaves out a portion. The sample holds about 160,000 clones, 92% seen once. This CDR3 is built from 17 residues. The germline V gene has CDR1 SGHAT and CDR2 FQNNGV. Germline trimming cut 5 bases from V and 9 bases from J; bases unmatched to any gene: 17. Sequencing input: peripheral blood. The chain carries TRBV11-2 and TRBJ2-1, with TRBD1 identical over 9 bases. The sequence derives from a young man with COVID-19, enrolled during active disease. CDR3 sequence (DNA): TGTGCCAGCAGCCTCAGGTCTAGGGACAGGGCCTGGATTGAGCAGTTCTTC. Its translation: CASSLRSRDRAWIEQFF.